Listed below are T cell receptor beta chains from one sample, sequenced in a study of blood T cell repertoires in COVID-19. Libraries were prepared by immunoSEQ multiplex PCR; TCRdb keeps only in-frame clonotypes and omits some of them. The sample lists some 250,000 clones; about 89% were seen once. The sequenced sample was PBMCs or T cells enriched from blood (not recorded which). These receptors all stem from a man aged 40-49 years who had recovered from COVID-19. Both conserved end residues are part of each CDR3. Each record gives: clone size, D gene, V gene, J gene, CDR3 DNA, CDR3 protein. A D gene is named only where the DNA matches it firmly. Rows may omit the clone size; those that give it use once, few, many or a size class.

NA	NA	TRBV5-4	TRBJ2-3	TGTGCCAGCAGCTTGGACAGGAGCACAGATACGCAGTATTTT	CASSLDRSTDTQYF
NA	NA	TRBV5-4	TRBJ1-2	TGTGCCAGCAGCGCGATACAGTATCCCAACTATGGCTACACCTTC	CASSAIQYPNYGYTF
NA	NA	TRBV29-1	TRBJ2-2	TGCAGCGTTGAGAGGGTACTCAACACCGGGGAGCTGTTTTTT	CSVERVLNTGELFF
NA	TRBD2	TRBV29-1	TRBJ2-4	TGCAGCGTTGTGACTAGCGGGAGTTGGTATGAAAACATTCAGTACTTC	CSVVTSGSWYENIQYF
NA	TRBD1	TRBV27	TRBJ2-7	TGTGCCAGCAGTCTCGGACAGGGCCCTACCTACGAGCAGTACTTC	CASSLGQGPTYEQYF
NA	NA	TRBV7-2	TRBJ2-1	TGTGCCAGCAGCGACCGACTAGGAAGGAATGAGCAGTTCTTC	CASSDRLGRNEQFF
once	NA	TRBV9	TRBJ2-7	TGTGCCAGCAGCGTAGCTCCCACAGACCCTCGGGGGGAGCAGTACTTC	CASSVAPTDPRGEQYF
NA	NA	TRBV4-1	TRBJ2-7	TGCGCCAGCAGCCAAGCTCCAGGGATCCCCTCCTACGAGCAGTACTTC	CASSQAPGIPSYEQYF
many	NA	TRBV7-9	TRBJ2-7	TGTGCCAGCAGCCGACCGTCGGGACATAGCTCCTACGAGCAGTACTTC	CASSRPSGHSSYEQYF
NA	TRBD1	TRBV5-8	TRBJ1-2	TGTGCCAGCAGCTTGACTGGACAGGGGGCGTTTGGCTACACCTTC	CASSLTGQGAFGYTF
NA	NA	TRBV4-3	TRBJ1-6	TGCGCCAGCAGCCAGTCCGGGACAACCGGGTCACCCCTCCACTTT	CASSQSGTTGSPLHF
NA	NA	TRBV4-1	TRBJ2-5	TGCGCCAGCAGCCAAGGATGGCGGGATCCAGAGACCCAGTACTTC	CASSQGWRDPETQYF
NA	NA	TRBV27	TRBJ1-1	TGTGCCAGCAGTCTCCGATCTGGTCAGGACACTGAAGCTTTCTTT	CASSLRSGQDTEAFF
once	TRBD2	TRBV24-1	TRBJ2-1	TGTGCCACCAGTGAGGGACTATTGTCCAATGAGCAGTTCTTC	CATSEGLLSNEQFF
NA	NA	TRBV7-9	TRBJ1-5	TGTGCCAGCAGCCACAGTCGCGGCAATCAGCCCCAGCATTTT	CASSHSRGNQPQHF
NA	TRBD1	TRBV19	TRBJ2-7	TGTGCCAGTAGTAGGTCGGGACAGGGTGGCTACGAGCAGTACTTC	CASSRSGQGGYEQYF
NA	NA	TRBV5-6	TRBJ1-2	TGTGCCAGCAGCTTGGGCAGGGAGGATGGCTACACCTTC	CASSLGREDGYTF
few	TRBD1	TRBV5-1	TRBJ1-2	TGCGCCAGCAGCTTGTGGCAGGGGGATGGCTACACCTTC	CASSLWQGDGYTF
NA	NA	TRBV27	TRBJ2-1	TGTGCCAGCAGTTTCACCCGGGGGGCTTACAATGAGCAGTTCTTC	CASSFTRGAYNEQFF
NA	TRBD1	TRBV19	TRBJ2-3	TGTGCTACGACAGGGGTTGCCACAGATACGCAGTATTTT	CATTGVATDTQYF
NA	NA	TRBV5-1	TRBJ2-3	TGCGCCAGCAGCTTGGGGGAGGCGACCGATACGCAGTATTTT	CASSLGEATDTQYF
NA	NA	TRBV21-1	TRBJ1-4	TGTGCCAGCAGCAAACTACAGGGTAATGAAAAACTGTTTTTT	CASSKLQGNEKLFF
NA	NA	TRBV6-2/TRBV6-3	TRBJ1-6	TGTGCCAGCAGCGGAGGCAATCCGGGACAATTAGGTTCACCCCTCCACTTT	CASSGGNPGQLGSPLHF
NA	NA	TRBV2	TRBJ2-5	TGTGCCAGCAGGGTTGCAGGAGAGACCCAGTACTTC	CASRVAGETQYF
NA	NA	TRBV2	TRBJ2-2	TGTGCCAGCAGCCAACTGAACACCGGGGAGCTGTTTTTT	CASSQLNTGELFF
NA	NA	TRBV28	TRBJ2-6	TGTGCCAGCACCCTGGCAACAGGGACCTACTCTGGGGCCAACGTCCTGACTTTC	CASTLATGTYSGANVLTF
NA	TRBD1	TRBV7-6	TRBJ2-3	TGTGCCAGCAGCTACGCGACAGGGGGCTGGAGTCTTAGCACAGATACGCAGTATTTT	CASSYATGGWSLSTDTQYF
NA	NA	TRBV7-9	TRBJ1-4	TGTGCCAGCAGCTTAGCCGGGGGTCATGAAAAACTGTTTTTT	CASSLAGGHEKLFF
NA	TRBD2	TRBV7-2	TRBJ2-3	TGTGCCAGCAGCTTAGACGGGCTAGCGGGACGCACAGATACGCAGTATTTT	CASSLDGLAGRTDTQYF
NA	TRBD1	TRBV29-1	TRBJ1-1	TGCAGCGTTGAATCAACAGGGGGCGGCACTGAAGCTTTCTTT	CSVESTGGGTEAFF
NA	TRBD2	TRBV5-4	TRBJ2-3	TGTGCCAGCAGCAAAGGGACTAGCGGGTTGGGCACAGATACGCAGTATTTT	CASSKGTSGLGTDTQYF
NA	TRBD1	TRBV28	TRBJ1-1	TGTGCCAGCTTGGACAGGGGGTTAATCTCTGAAGCTTTCTTT	CASLDRGLISEAFF
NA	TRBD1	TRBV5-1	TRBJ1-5	TGCGCCAGCAGGACAGGGATTAGCAATCAGCCCCAGCATTTT	CASRTGISNQPQHF
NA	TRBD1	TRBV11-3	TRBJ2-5	TGTGCCAGCAGCCCCGGGACAGGGGGATCAGAGACCCAGTACTTC	CASSPGTGGSETQYF
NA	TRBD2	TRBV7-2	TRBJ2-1	TGTGCCAGCAGCTACTGGACTAGCGGGAATTACAATGAGCAGTTCTTC	CASSYWTSGNYNEQFF